The 10 T cell receptor beta chains presented below share a single source sample, sequenced in a study of PD-1 blockade in classical Hodgkin lymphoma. Sequencing was performed with immunoSEQ multiplex PCR; in TCRdb, only in-frame clones are kept and a portion is missing. The data show about 19,000 clones, more than 75% seen once. Time point in this sample: cycle 4 day 1 (C4D1), after 6 weeks of nivolumab. Each of the patients experienced relapse following autologous stem cell transplantation, and their brentuximab vedotin exposure differed. Sequenced material: peripheral blood mononuclear cells (PBMCs), taken before the fourth cycle of nivolumab. Receptor source: a human donor with classical Hodgkin lymphoma.

The V gene is TRBV19, the J gene TRBJ2-6, with D hard to call. Per germline, CDR1 LNHDA and CDR2 SQIVND (reference sequence). This CDR3 comprises 12 residues. The V end was cut by 5 bases, the J end by 10 bases, with 9 bases between. The CDR3 bases are TGTGCCAGTAGTGCCCTTAGGAACGTCCTGACTTTC. Its protein is CASSALRNVLTF. Full variable domain (rest looked up from reference TRBV19 and TRBJ2-6): DGGITQSPKYLFRKEGQNVTLSCEQNLNHDAMYWYRQDPGQGLRLIYYSQIVNDFQKGDIAEGYSVSREKKESFPLTVTSAQKNPTAFYLCASSALRNVLTFGAGSRLTVL.

The gene calls are TRBV5-1 and TRBJ2-7, with D possibly TRBD1 on 6 matching bases. Germline V CDR1 and CDR2: SGHRS, YFSETQ. The CDR3 covers 14 residues. The germline V and J ends were trimmed by 0 bases and 1 base, with 8 bases remaining between them. The CDR3: CASSLVTGSYEQYF. The CDR3 DNA is TGCGCCAGCAGCTTGGTAACAGGGTCCTACGAGCAGTACTTC.

The CDR3 protein is CATSRVGLVGEQFF. In DNA, the CDR3 is TGTGCCACCAGCAGAGTCGGACTAGTCGGTGAGCAGTTCTTC. The V gene is TRBV15, the J gene TRBJ2-1, with TRBD2 identical over 7 bases. The CDR3 extends over 14 amino acids. After removal of 1 base from V and 9 bases from J, the junction contained 6 bases not matched to a gene. The germline V gene encodes CDR1 LNHNV and CDR2 YYDKDF (reference sequence).

The rearrangement uses TRBV6-1 and TRBJ2-3; TRBD2 matches 8 bases. The germline gives CDR1 MNHNS, CDR2 SASEGT. The trim removed 5 bases at V and 6 bases at J, leaving 10 bases unmatched. CDR3 length: 15 amino acids. CDR3 region: CASSRNAGLGDTQYF. CDR3 nucleotide sequence: TGTGCCAGCAGTAGAAATGCGGGACTAGGCGATACGCAGTATTTT.

V and J are TRBV29-1 and TRBJ2-1; D gene ambiguous. V dropped 3 bases and J dropped 9 bases, with 6 bases sitting between them. CDR1 is SQVTM and CDR2 is ANQGSEA in the germline V gene. This CDR3 contains 10 residues. The CDR3 coding sequence is TGCAGCGTTGATGGACCTGAGCAGTTCTTC. Encoded protein: CSVDGPEQFF.

This clone showed up just once. This chain links TRBV7-9 with TRBJ2-7, with 10 bases that match TRBD2. V gave up 5 bases and J gave up 4 bases; unmatched junction bases: 2. CDR1 is SEHNR, CDR2 FQNEAQ, per germline (reference sequence). The CDR3 has 13 residues. The CDR3 region is CASSATSGYEQYV. The CDR3 nucleotides read TGTGCCAGCAGCGCGACTAGCGGGTACGAGCAGTACGTC.

The rearrangement links TRBV5-1 to TRBJ2-1; D might be TRBD2 (9 bases). Germline V gives CDR1 SGHRS, CDR2 YFSETQ. The CDR3 spans 15 residues. V dropped 2 bases and J dropped 7 bases, with 16 bases sitting between them. CDR3: CASSFPSGTGNEQFF. The CDR3 coding sequence is TGCGCCAGCAGCTTCCCTAGCGGGACAGGAAATGAGCAGTTCTTC. Full variable domain (missing parts from reference TRBV5-1 and TRBJ2-1): KAGVTQTPRYLIKTRGQQVTLSCSPISGHRSVSWYQQTPGQGLQFLFEYFSETQRNKGNFPGRFSGRQFSNSRSEMNVSTLELGDSALYLCASSFPSGTGNEQFFGPGTRLTVL.

The chain couples TRBV2 to TRBJ1-5; possible D gene TRBD1, 5 bases. V was cut by 6 bases and J by 5 bases, with 14 bases left in between. CDR3 length equals 14 residues. Germline CDR1 and CDR2: SNHLY and FYNNEI. As DNA, the CDR3 is TGTGCCAGCAGCCGACGTACAGGAGATCAGCCCCAGCATTTT. Its protein product is CASSRRTGDQPQHF.

The chain has TRBV11-1 and TRBJ2-2; 8 bases line up with TRBD2. There are 17 residues in the CDR3. Germline lookup yields CDR1 SGHAT and CDR2 FQDESV (reference sequence). V trimming: 2 bases; J trimming: 2 bases; junction bases outside the gene matches: 7. The CDR3 spells CASSLTGGSLNTGELFF. CDR3 sequence (DNA): TGTGCCAGCAGCTTAACGGGAGGGAGCCTAAACACCGGGGAGCTGTTTTTT.

This sequence joins TRBV4-3 and TRBJ2-7; D is possibly TRBD1 (6 bases). Germline V CDR1 and CDR2: LGHNA, YSLEER. CDR3 length equals 14 residues. Between the trimmed V and J ends, which lost 1 base and 6 bases, there was a span of 13 bases. CDR3 residues: CASSQVGADGEQYF. The CDR3 bases are TGCGCCAGCAGCCAAGTGGGGGCCGACGGCGAGCAGTACTTC.